A single TCR beta chain is shown here with its context. This CDR3 comprises 15 residues. The J segment lost 3 bases and the V segment lost 3 bases, leaving 6 bases of the junction unmatched. CDR1 MDHEN and CDR2 SYDVKM come from the germline V gene. The data are from a study of response to subunit inactivated influenza vaccine. TCRdb itself ran the RT-PCR reads through MiXCR, one entry per CDR3 protein. This table holds fewer than 800,000 distinct CDR3 sequences, 15% to 19% found once. The receptor's source is a man in his forties or fifties who received an inactivated influenza vaccine. Source: PBMCs from blood, taken 11 to 12 days after vaccination. The rearrangement links TRBV28 to TRBJ2-7, with TRBD1 matching over 9 bases. The DNA for the CDR3 is TGTGCCAGCAGTTTCCCACAGGGGGCCCGCTACGAGCAGTACTTC. The encoded protein is CASSFPQGARYEQYF.